Shown below are 7 T cell receptor beta chains from a single sample sequenced in a study of siplizumab effects on memory and regulatory T cells. Data came from immunoSEQ multiplex PCR; TCRdb stores just in-frame clones and leaves some out. The repertoire has tens of thousands of clones, more than 85% of them found once; the top ten carry 0.3% to 0.45%. The specimen sequenced was naive CD8+ T cells sorted from blood. These receptors were obtained from a human donor in good health.

This clone showed up just a few times. The chain carries TRBV15 and TRBJ1-1; a possible D gene is TRBD1 (5 bases). CDR1 LNHNV and CDR2 YYDKDF come from the germline V gene (reference sequence). The CDR3 contains 12 residues. Trimming stripped 5 bases from V and 7 bases from J, with 11 bases between. Written as DNA, the CDR3 is TGTGCCACCAGCGGCAGGGAGGTTGAAGCTTTCTTT. Translated: CATSGREVEAFF.

This clone was observed once. The chain employs TRBV19 and TRBJ2-1; the match to TRBD2 covers 11 bases. CDR3 length equals 15 residues. Germline CDR1 is LNHDA and CDR2 is SQIVND (reference sequence). Trimming took 6 bases from V and 5 from J; bases not matched to a gene: 6. The DNA of the CDR3 is TGTGCCAGTAGCTTCCCGGGACTAGCGGACAATGAGCAGTTCTTC. This encodes CASSFPGLADNEQFF.

The chain recombines TRBV7-3 with TRBJ2-3; possible D gene TRBD2, 6 bases. CDR1 and CDR2 (germline): SGHTA, FQGTGA. V lost 5 bases and J lost 0, with 12 bases in between. CDR3 length equals 15 residues. CDR3 bases: TGTGCCAGCAGCGATAGCGGTTATAGCACAGATACGCAGTATTTT. Its translation is CASSDSGYSTDTQYF.

In nucleotides, the CDR3 is TGCAGCGTTGAAGAAGCCCTAGCGGGGGGGCCCCGCGAGCAGTACTTC. Its protein is CSVEEALAGGPREQYF. This sequence joins TRBV29-1 and TRBJ2-7; 12 positions agree with TRBD2. The germline V gene has CDR1 SQVTM and CDR2 ANQGSEA. This CDR3 has 16 amino acids. The junction had 9 bases not matched to a gene; V was cut back by 0 bases and J by 6 bases.

The chain joins TRBV6-5 to TRBJ1-2; D unresolved. Germline V gene data show CDR1 as MNHEY and CDR2 as SVGAGI. The V end was cut by 5 bases, the J end by 1 base, with 14 bases between. The CDR3 length is 15 residues. For the CDR3, the DNA is TGTGCCAGCAGTGCCCGCACCGCGTATAACTATGGCTACACCTTC. It is translated as CASSARTAYNYGYTF.

The chain couples TRBV27 to TRBJ1-2; TRBD1 is a possible D gene (6 bases). CDR1 is MNHEY, CDR2 SMNVEV, per germline (reference sequence). There are 14 residues in the CDR3. Trimming removed 6 bases from V and 3 bases from J, with 14 bases in between. The CDR3 sequence: CASRRRGTHYGYTF. CDR3 sequence (DNA): TGTGCCAGCAGGAGAAGGGGGACGCACTATGGCTACACCTTC.

V is TRBV5-5 and J is TRBJ2-7, with TRBD1 identical over 9 bases. CDR1 and CDR2 (germline): SGHKS, YYEKEE (reference sequence). V lost 3 bases, J lost 1 base, and 11 bases stayed unmatched. This CDR3 spans 17 amino acids. The CDR3 DNA reads as TGTGCCAGCAGCTCAGAAGGTTCGGGACAGGGTTCCTACGAGCAGTACTTC. Amino acids: CASSSEGSGQGSYEQYF.